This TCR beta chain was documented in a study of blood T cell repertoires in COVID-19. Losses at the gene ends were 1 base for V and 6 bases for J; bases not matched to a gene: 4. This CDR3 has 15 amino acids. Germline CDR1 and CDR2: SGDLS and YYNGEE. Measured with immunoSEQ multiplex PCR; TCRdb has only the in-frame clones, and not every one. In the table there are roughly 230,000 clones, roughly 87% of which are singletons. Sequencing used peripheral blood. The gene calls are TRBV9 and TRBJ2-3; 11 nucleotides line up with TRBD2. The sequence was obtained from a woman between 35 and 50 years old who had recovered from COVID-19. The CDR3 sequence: CASSVQLAGADTQYF. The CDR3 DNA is TGTGCCAGCAGCGTACAACTAGCGGGGGCCGATACGCAGTATTTT.